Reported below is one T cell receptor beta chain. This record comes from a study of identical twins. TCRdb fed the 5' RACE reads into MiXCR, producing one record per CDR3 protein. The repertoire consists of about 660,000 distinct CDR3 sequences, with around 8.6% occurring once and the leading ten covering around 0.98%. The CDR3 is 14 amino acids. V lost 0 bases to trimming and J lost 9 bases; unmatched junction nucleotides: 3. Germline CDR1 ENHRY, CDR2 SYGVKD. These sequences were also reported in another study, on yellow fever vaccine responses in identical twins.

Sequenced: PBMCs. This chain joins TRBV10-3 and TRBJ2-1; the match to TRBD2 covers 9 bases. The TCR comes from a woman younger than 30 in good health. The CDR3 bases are TGTGCCATCAGTGAGTCGAGCGGGGGGTTTGAGCAGTTCTTC. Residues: CAISESSGGFEQFF.